Presented here are 12 T cell receptor beta chains from one specimen sequenced in a study of blood T cell repertoires in COVID-19. Clones were sequenced by immunoSEQ multiplex PCR, and TCRdb holds only the in-frame ones, with some missing. This sample has fewer than 250,000 clones; approximately 84% occur once, and the top ten carry approximately 3%. Sequencing used PBMCs or T cells enriched from blood (not recorded which). Receptors originate from a woman aged 30 to 39 who had recovered from COVID-19.

In nucleotides, the CDR3 is TGCGCCAGCAGCTTGGAAAGCAGGGATGAAGCTTTCTTT. Its protein product is CASSLESRDEAFF. The chain is built from TRBV5-1 and TRBJ1-1; maybe TRBD1 (5 bases). Trimming removed 0 bases from V and 7 bases from J, with 10 bases in between. This CDR3 has 13 amino acids. Germline CDR1 is SGHRS and CDR2 is YFSETQ.

This rearrangement joins TRBV19 to TRBJ1-1, with no clear D. Trimming shortened V by 8 bases and J by 0 bases, and 4 bases separated the two germline ends. The CDR3 extends over 11 amino acids. The germline V gene encodes CDR1 LNHDA and CDR2 SQIVND (reference sequence). The CDR3 is CASYMNTEAFF. The CDR3 coding sequence is TGTGCCAGTTACATGAACACTGAAGCTTTCTTT.

V gene TRBV6-5 combines with J gene TRBJ1-5; the D gene is possibly TRBD1 (5 bases). Germline V lookup: CDR1 MNHEY, CDR2 SVGAGI. This CDR3 has 14 amino acids. Trimming cost V 4 bases and J 12 bases, with 19 bases left between them. This CDR3 reads CASSSLQGRTYQHF. The CDR3 nucleotides are TGTGCCAGCAGTTCCCTTCAGGGAAGGACATACCAGCATTTT.

The chain links TRBV5-6 to TRBJ1-1; D is perhaps TRBD1 (5 bases). The CDR3 spans 15 residues. V lost 4 bases and J 2 bases, leaving 15 bases between the germline ends. Germline V gives CDR1 SGHDT, CDR2 YYEEEE. Written as DNA, the CDR3 is TGTGCCAGCAGCAGGTGGGGGACTTATAACACTGAAGCTTTCTTT. Protein sequence: CASSRWGTYNTEAFF.

This sequence joins TRBV5-8 and TRBJ2-1; D uncertain. CDR1 is SGHTS, CDR2 YDEGEE, per germline. The V end was cut by 0 bases, the J end by 2 bases, with 12 bases between. CDR3 length: 16 residues. The CDR3 bases are TGTGCCAGCAGCTTGGGGGTGGCAGGCCCCTACAATGAGCAGTTCTTC. Translation: CASSLGVAGPYNEQFF.

The V and J genes are TRBV5-8 and TRBJ2-5; 11 bases agree with TRBD2. The CDR3 has 18 residues. Germline V lookup: CDR1 SGHTS, CDR2 YDEGEE. Losses at the gene ends were 0 bases for V and 2 bases for J; bases not matched to a gene: 9. The CDR3 DNA reads as TGTGCCAGCAGCTTGGGGCTAGCGGGGGGCCGGGCACAAGAGACCCAGTACTTC. Amino acids: CASSLGLAGGRAQETQYF. Supplemented by reference TRBV5-8 and TRBJ2-5, the full variable domain reads EAGVTQSPTHLIKTRGQQATLRCSPISGHTSVYWYQQALGLGLQFLLWYDEGEERNRGNFPPRFSGRQFPNYSSELNVNALELEDSALYLCASSLGLAGGRAQETQYFGPGTRLLVL.

The chain uses TRBV18 and TRBJ1-3; no clear D gene. Germline V lookup: CDR1 KGHSH, CDR2 LQKENI. V was trimmed by 1 base and J by 0 bases, leaving 10 bases between them. This CDR3 is built from 16 residues. The DNA for the CDR3 is TGTGCCAGCTCACCACTCGCAGGTCTCTCTGGAAACACCATATATTTT. This sequence encodes CASSPLAGLSGNTIYF.

The rearrangement joins TRBV12-5 to TRBJ2-7; a possible D gene is TRBD2 (6 bases). Trimming removed 6 bases at V and 7 bases at J, with 16 bases between. The germline V gene encodes CDR1 LGHNT and CDR2 FRNRAP. CDR3 length: 13 residues. The CDR3 reads CASGAGLLGEQYF. CDR3 DNA: TGTGCTAGTGGGGCGGGACTTTTAGGGGAGCAGTACTTC.

The chain couples TRBV6-5 to TRBJ2-1; TRBD2 agrees at 8 bases. The CDR3 is 15 residues long. Germline V lookup: CDR1 MNHEY, CDR2 SVGAGI. After removal of 6 bases from V and 5 bases from J, the junction contained 9 bases not matched to a gene. The CDR3, as DNA: TGTGCCAGCAGCTTTACCGGGACTAGAGACAATGAGCAGTTCTTC. Protein sequence: CASSFTGTRDNEQFF.

The rearrangement links TRBV7-2 to TRBJ2-5, with TRBD2 matching 9 bases. The CDR3 is 14 amino acids. The germline gives CDR1 SGHTA, CDR2 FQGNSA. The ends lost 7 bases at V and 2 bases at J; junction bases unmatched: 5. For the CDR3, the DNA is TGTGCCAGCAAAAGCGGGGGGCCACAAGAGACCCAGTACTTC. This gives the protein CASKSGGPQETQYF.

The V call is TRBV9, the J call TRBJ2-3; a weak D match, TRBD2 (6 bases). Per germline, CDR1 SGDLS and CDR2 YYNGEE. The CDR3 extends over 14 amino acids. V gave up 3 bases and J gave up 4 bases, with 12 bases separating them. CDR3 protein: CASSAEPGADTQYF. Written as DNA, the CDR3 is TGTGCCAGCAGCGCCGAACCGGGGGCAGATACGCAGTATTTT.

The chain links TRBV3-1 (or the pseudogene TRBV3-2) to TRBJ2-7, with D maybe TRBD2 (6 bases). V lost 2 bases and J lost 6, with 11 bases in between. Per the germline V gene, CDR1 is LGHDT and CDR2 is YNNKEL (reference sequence). The CDR3 consists of 13 residues. The CDR3 here is CASSQLLATEQYF. The CDR3 DNA reads TGTGCCAGCAGCCAATTACTAGCCACCGAGCAGTACTTC.